A single sample gave rise to the 23 T cell receptor beta chains below, sequenced in a study of T cell responses to AZD1222 COVID-19 vaccine. Sequencing used immunoSEQ multiplex PCR; TCRdb keeps in-frame clones, though not all of them. The table shows roughly 100,000 clones, with about 91% occurring only once. The material was peripheral blood, obtained 28 days after the second AZD1222 dose. The source is an adult who received the AZD1222 COVID-19 vaccine.

This rearrangement joins TRBV28 to TRBJ1-3; D perhaps matches TRBD1 (6 bases). This CDR3 is built from 14 residues. The V gene lost 1 base and the J gene lost 8 bases, with 12 bases spanning the gap. CDR1 and CDR2 from the germline V gene are MDHEN and SYDVKM. CDR3 protein: CASSLLRGADTIYF. CDR3 in DNA: TGTGCCAGCAGTTTATTGCGGGGGGCAGACACCATATATTTT. Together with reference TRBV28 and TRBJ1-3, the CDR3 gives the full variable domain: DVKVTQSSRYLVKRTGEKVFLECVQDMDHENMFWYRQDPGLGLRLIYFSYDVKMKEKGDIPEGYSVSREKKERFSLILESASTNQTSMYLCASSLLRGADTIYFGEGSWLTVV.

The rearrangement links TRBV5-4 to TRBJ2-2; a weak D match, TRBD2 (7 bases). V was cut by 5 bases and J by 7 bases, with 21 bases left in between. Germline CDR1 SGHNT, CDR2 YYREEE (reference sequence). The CDR3 contains 16 residues. The CDR3 region is CASSLSGGGGSGELFF. DNA of the CDR3: TGTGCCAGCAGTCTCTCCGGGGGAGGGGGAAGCGGGGAGCTGTTTTTT.

The gene calls are TRBV7-2 and TRBJ1-6; D is ambiguous. The CDR3 is made up of 14 amino acids. V lost 2 bases and J lost 6, with 8 bases in between. Looked up from germline, CDR1 is SGHTA and CDR2 is FQGNSA. CDR3 bases: TGTGCCAGCAGCTTACGGGCCTCTAATTCACCCCTCCACTTT. Its translation is CASSLRASNSPLHF.

J is TRBJ2-3 and V is TRBV19, with 7 bases matching TRBD1. The CDR3 sequence is 14 residues long. Germline CDR1 reads LNHDA; CDR2 reads SQIVND (reference sequence). With 5 bases clipped from V and 4 bases from J, the junction kept 6 bases outside the gene matches. The CDR3, as DNA: TGTGCCAGTAGTGACAGGGTAAGAGCAGATACGCAGTATTTT. Translating gives CASSDRVRADTQYF.

The J gene is TRBJ2-6, the V gene TRBV11-2, with D perhaps matching TRBD1 (6 bases). The CDR3 runs 19 residues. V was trimmed by 0 bases and J by 0 bases, leaving 15 bases between them. The germline CDR1 and CDR2 sequences are SGHAT and FQNNGV. This CDR3 is CASSLELRGASSGANVLTF. CDR3 sequence (DNA): TGTGCCAGCAGCTTAGAACTCAGGGGCGCCAGCTCTGGGGCCAACGTCCTGACTTTC. Variable domain in full (rest from reference TRBV11-2 and TRBJ2-6): EAGVAQSPRYKIIEKRQSVAFWCNPISGHATLYWYQQILGQGPKLLIQFQNNGVVDDSQLPKDRFSAERLKGVDSTLKIQPAKLEDSAVYLCASSLELRGASSGANVLTFGAGSRLTVL.

The CDR3 nucleotides are TGTGCCAGCAGTTTAAGGGGAGTTGGCTATGGCTACACCTTC. Translated, it gives CASSLRGVGYGYTF. The V and J genes are TRBV27 and TRBJ1-2; TRBD1 might be the D (5 bases). The V end lost 2 bases, the J end lost 4 bases, and 11 bases lay between the germline ends. The CDR3 runs to 14 residues. CDR1 and CDR2 (germline): MNHEY, SMNVEV (reference sequence).

The chain carries TRBV4-1 and TRBJ2-7; 7 nucleotides line up with TRBD2. CDR1 and CDR2 (germline): MGHRA, YSYEKL. This CDR3 is 17 amino acids long. V was pared by 1 base and J by 0 bases, with 9 bases of the junction left unmatched. CDR3 region: CASSQVTARLASYEQYF. The CDR3 region has the DNA TGCGCCAGCAGCCAAGTAACTGCGAGACTAGCCTCCTACGAGCAGTACTTC.

The rearrangement links TRBV12-3 or TRBV12-4 to TRBJ2-7; 9 positions agree with TRBD2. This CDR3 comprises 13 residues. V was pared by 2 bases and J by 6 bases, with 2 bases of the junction left unmatched. For the CDR3, the DNA is TGTGCCAGCAGTTTAAGTAGCGGGGGCGAGCAGTACTTC. The encoded protein is CASSLSSGGEQYF.

This rearrangement joins TRBV7-7 to TRBJ2-2; 8 positions agree with TRBD2. Trimming removed 1 base from V and 4 bases from J; junction bases left unmatched: 8. CDR1 and CDR2 (germline): SSHAT, FNYEAQ (reference sequence). The CDR3 sequence is 17 residues long. The CDR3 reads CASSLGSGSGVTGELFF. As DNA, the CDR3 is TGTGCCAGCAGCTTAGGGAGCGGGAGTGGGGTCACCGGGGAGCTGTTTTTT.

The chain links TRBV30 to TRBJ1-5; D is unresolved. Per germline, CDR1 GTSNPN and CDR2 SVGIG (reference sequence). This CDR3 region has 14 residues. Trimming shortened V by 1 base and J by 7 bases, and 14 bases separated the two germline ends. The CDR3 DNA follows: TGTGCCTGGAGTGCCCAGATAGTAAGGCAGCCCCAGCATTTT. It encodes CAWSAQIVRQPQHF.

The chain carries TRBV6-5 and TRBJ1-3, with a tentative D call TRBD1 (5 bases). Trimming removed 2 bases from V and 4 bases from J, with 12 bases in between. The CDR3 runs 15 residues. From germline, CDR1 is MNHEY and CDR2 SVGAGI. CDR3 coding DNA: TGTGCCAGCAGTTACCCAGACAGCGTCGGAAACACCATATATTTT. Amino acids: CASSYPDSVGNTIYF.

The chain employs TRBV19 and TRBJ1-1; 10 bases are a match to TRBD1. From germline, CDR1 is LNHDA and CDR2 SQIVND (reference sequence). The junction had 12 bases not matched to a gene; V was cut back by 5 bases and J by 0 bases. This CDR3 region has 18 residues. Here the CDR3 reads CASSLNRQGARMNTEAFF. Written as DNA, the CDR3 is TGTGCCAGTAGTCTAAATCGACAGGGGGCACGAATGAACACTGAAGCTTTCTTT.

V usage is TRBV9 and J usage is TRBJ2-3; D is ambiguous. The CDR3 is made up of 15 amino acids. Germline-derived CDR1 and CDR2 are SGDLS and YYNGEE. The ends were cut back, 3 bases at V and 0 bases at J, with 11 bases in the middle. CDR3 nucleotides: TGTGCCAGCAGCGAACCAACTTTTAGCACAGATACGCAGTATTTT. Amino acids: CASSEPTFSTDTQYF.

The chain links TRBV6-5 to TRBJ2-1; TRBD2 might be the D (5 bases). V was shortened by 7 bases and J by 5 bases, with 18 bases between the two germline ends. Germline CDR1 MNHEY, CDR2 SVGAGI. The CDR3 is made up of 15 amino acids. The CDR3 spells CASTAFGLLDNEQFF. The CDR3 nucleotides read TGTGCCAGCACCGCGTTCGGACTGCTCGACAATGAGCAGTTCTTC.

In its sample, this clone was seen once. V gene TRBV19 combines with J gene TRBJ2-7; TRBD1 matches 11 bases. The CDR3 is made up of 14 amino acids. V shed 6 bases and J 0 bases; nucleotides not matched to a gene: 1. CDR1 and CDR2 from the germline V gene are LNHDA and SQIVND (reference sequence). The CDR3 protein is CASSGTGGSYEQYF. CDR3 sequence (DNA): TGTGCCAGTAGCGGGACAGGGGGCTCCTACGAGCAGTACTTC.

This clone showed up just a few times. The V and J genes are TRBV30 and TRBJ1-3, with D hard to call. The CDR3 sequence is 14 residues long. Trimming took 2 bases from V and 2 from J, leaving 10 bases between them. CDR1 and CDR2 (germline): GTSNPN, SVGIG (reference sequence). Written as DNA, the CDR3 is TGTGCCTGGAGTTGGACGCGAGCTGGAAACACCATATATTTT. Its protein product is CAWSWTRAGNTIYF.

This chain uses TRBV4-1 with TRBJ2-1; the match to TRBD2 covers 11 bases. CDR1 is MGHRA and CDR2 is YSYEKL in the germline V gene. Trimming at V came to 4 bases and at J to 8 bases, leaving 7 bases not matched to a gene. The CDR3 has 15 residues. The CDR3 region is CASSRTLAGGYEQFF. The CDR3 nucleotides read TGCGCCAGCAGCCGCACCCTAGCGGGAGGCTATGAGCAGTTCTTC.

The J gene is TRBJ2-7, the V gene TRBV5-1; TRBD2 matches at 12 bases. The CDR3 loop spans 16 amino acids. The germline V gene has CDR1 SGHRS and CDR2 YFSETQ. Trimming cost V 5 bases and J 1 base; bases outside gene matches: 7. The CDR3 sequence: CASSFNLAGGSYEQYF. The CDR3 DNA reads TGCGCCAGCAGTTTTAATCTAGCGGGAGGGTCCTACGAGCAGTACTTC.

This chain links TRBV3-1 (or the pseudogene TRBV3-2) with TRBJ2-7, with D perhaps matching TRBD1 (6 bases). The CDR3 has 15 residues. The V gene lost 2 bases and the J gene lost 6 bases, with 17 bases spanning the gap. Germline CDR1 reads LGHDT; CDR2 reads YNNKEL (reference sequence). The CDR3 region has the DNA TGTGCCAGCAGCCAACTTGGCTCCGTAGGGGGCGAGCAGTACTTC. Its translation: CASSQLGSVGGEQYF.

The gene calls are TRBV20-1 and TRBJ2-7; D gene unclear. Trimming left V 3 bases short and J 7 bases short, with 16 bases between. The CDR3 runs to 13 residues. Per the germline V gene, CDR1 is DFQATT and CDR2 is SNEGSKA (reference sequence). The DNA of the CDR3 is TGCAGTGCTAGTGGCCAGCCCGGTTTGGAGCAGTACTTC. Its protein product is CSASGQPGLEQYF.

V is TRBV9 and J is TRBJ2-1; D not resolved. This CDR3 spans 14 amino acids. Germline CDR1 is SGDLS and CDR2 is YYNGEE. V was pared by 0 bases and J by 7 bases, with 11 bases between. CDR3 in amino acids: CASSVGHLGNEQFF. The CDR3 nucleotides are TGTGCCAGCAGCGTAGGACATCTAGGGAATGAGCAGTTCTTC.

This clone has a single count. At the DNA level, this CDR3 is encoded by other sequences in the same sample as well. The chain employs TRBV28 and TRBJ2-7; no firm D call. V lost 2 bases and J lost 4, with 3 bases in between. The CDR3 contains 11 residues. Germline CDR1 MDHEN, CDR2 SYDVKM. The CDR3 nucleotides are TGTGCCAGCAGTTTAGTATACGAGCAGTACTTC. This translates into CASSLVYEQYF.

This clone was seen just once. The rearrangement joins TRBV28 to TRBJ2-6; 11 bases map to TRBD2. This CDR3 contains 19 residues. Germline values: CDR1 MDHEN, CDR2 SYDVKM. V dropped 3 bases and J dropped 0; count of bases not matched to a gene: 7. In DNA form, the CDR3 reads TGTGCCAGCAGTTTCGGCGGACTAGCGGGTTCCTCTGGGGCCAACGTCCTGACTTTC. Encoded protein: CASSFGGLAGSSGANVLTF.